The sequence of this T cell receptor (beta chain) was determined in a study of blood T cell repertoires in COVID-19. In Seattle, patients joined the study during active infection and were tracked longitudinally. The CDR3 spans 14 residues. Germline values: CDR1 MNHEY, CDR2 SVGAGI. V lost 2 bases to trimming and J lost 4 bases, with 11 bases between them. Only in-frame clones appear in the TCRdb table, and some are missing; sequencing was by immunoSEQ multiplex PCR. The sample lists about 210,000 clones, around 80% occurring once. Sequenced: peripheral blood. The chain recombines TRBV6-5 with TRBJ1-1, with D uncertain. The TCR originated in a woman older than 75 with COVID-19, enrolled during active disease. CDR3 bases: TGTGCCAGCAGTTACGAGGGATTGCGCACTGAAGCTTTCTTT. Translated, it gives CASSYEGLRTEAFF.